The source of this T cell receptor (beta chain) is a study of cytomegalovirus exposure and HLA in healthy donors. Background on the study: An earlier analysis identified 117 million unique TCR beta sequences in 150 million to 200 million T cells.

PCR employed 60 Vbeta and 13 Jbeta primers. Clones were read by immunoSEQ multiplex PCR, and TCRdb kept only the in-frame ones, dropping some. Counted here are some 100,000 clones, more than 65% occurring once; the ten biggest clones make up more than 4.5%. Healthy people donating bone marrow made up the donors. The CDR3 is 12 amino acids. Germline V CDR1 and CDR2: KGHSH, LQKENI. Trimming took 2 bases from V and 6 from J, leaving 8 bases between them. Study-wide results and caveats: The analysis excluded some indistinguishable V segments, including TRBV6-2 and TRBV6-3. Earlier results showed most TCR beta V segments being productive about 87% or about 30% of the time.

About this clone itself: The target antigen is unknown.

Sequencing input: PBMCs. The TCR was taken from a woman in her late teens or twenties in good health and CMV-seropositive. V is TRBV18 and J is TRBJ2-7; the D is unclear. For the CDR3, the DNA is TGTGCCAGCTCACCAACGACTGGCGAGCAGTACTTC. This translates into CASSPTTGEQYF.